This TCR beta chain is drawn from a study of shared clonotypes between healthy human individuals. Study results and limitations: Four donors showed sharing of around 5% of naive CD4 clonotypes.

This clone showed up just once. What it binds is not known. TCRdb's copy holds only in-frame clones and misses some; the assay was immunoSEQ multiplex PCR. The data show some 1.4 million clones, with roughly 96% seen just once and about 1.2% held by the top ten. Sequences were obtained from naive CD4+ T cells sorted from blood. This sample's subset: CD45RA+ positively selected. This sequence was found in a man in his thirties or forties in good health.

The CDR3 region is CASSSGGNTGELFF. The CDR3, as DNA: TGTGCCAGCAGCTCAGGGGGGAACACCGGGGAGCTGTTTTTT. The V gene is TRBV6-6, the J gene TRBJ2-2; 7 bases map to TRBD1. Germline V CDR1 and CDR2: MNHNY, SVGAGI (reference sequence). The CDR3 consists of 14 residues. With 6 bases clipped from V and 1 base from J, the junction kept 2 bases outside the gene matches.